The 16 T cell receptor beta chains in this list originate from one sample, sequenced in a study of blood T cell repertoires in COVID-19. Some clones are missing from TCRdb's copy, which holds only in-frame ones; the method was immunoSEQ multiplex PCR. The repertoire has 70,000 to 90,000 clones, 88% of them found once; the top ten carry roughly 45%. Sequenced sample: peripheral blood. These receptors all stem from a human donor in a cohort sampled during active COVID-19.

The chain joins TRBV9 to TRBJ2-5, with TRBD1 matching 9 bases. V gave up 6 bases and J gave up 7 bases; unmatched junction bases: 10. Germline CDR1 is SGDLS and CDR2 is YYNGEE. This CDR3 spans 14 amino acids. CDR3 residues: CASTRGDRDGTQYF. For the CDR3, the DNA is TGTGCCAGCACCCGGGGGGACAGGGATGGGACCCAGTACTTC.

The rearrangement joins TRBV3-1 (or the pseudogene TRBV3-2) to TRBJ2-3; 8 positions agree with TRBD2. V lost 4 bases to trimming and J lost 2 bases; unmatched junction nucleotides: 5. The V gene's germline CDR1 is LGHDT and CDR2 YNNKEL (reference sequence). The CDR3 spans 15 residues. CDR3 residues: CASSPRRGVTDTQYF. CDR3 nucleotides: TGTGCCAGCAGCCCGAGGCGGGGGGTCACAGATACGCAGTATTTT.

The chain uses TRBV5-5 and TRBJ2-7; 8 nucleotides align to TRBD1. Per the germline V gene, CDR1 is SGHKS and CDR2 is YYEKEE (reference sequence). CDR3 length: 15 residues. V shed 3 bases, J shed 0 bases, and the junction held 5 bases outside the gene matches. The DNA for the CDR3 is TGTGCCAGCAGCTCTTGGACAGGGCTCTCCTACGAGCAGTACTTC. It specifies CASSSWTGLSYEQYF.

The CDR3 is CASTRGDYSYEQYF. Written as DNA, the CDR3 is TGTGCCAGCACCCGGGGGGACTATTCCTACGAGCAGTACTTC. The chain combines TRBV7-3 with TRBJ2-7, with 7 bases matching TRBD2. Germline V gene lookup returns CDR1 SGHTA and CDR2 FQGTGA. The CDR3 consists of 14 residues. J gave up 1 base and V 7 bases, and 7 bases lay outside the gene matches.

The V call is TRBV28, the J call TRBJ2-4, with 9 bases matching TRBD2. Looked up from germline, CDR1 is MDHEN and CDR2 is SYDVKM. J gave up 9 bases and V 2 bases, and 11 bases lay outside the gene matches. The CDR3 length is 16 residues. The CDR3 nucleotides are TGTGCCAGCAGTTTAAGTGGTGCGGGAGGGCCCGGCATTCAGTACTTC. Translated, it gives CASSLSGAGGPGIQYF.

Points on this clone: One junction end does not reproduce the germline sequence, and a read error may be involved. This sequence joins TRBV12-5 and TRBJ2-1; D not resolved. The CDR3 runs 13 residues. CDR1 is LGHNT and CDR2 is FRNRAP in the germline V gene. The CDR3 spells CASGFIDASTALF. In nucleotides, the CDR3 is TGTGCTAGTGGTTTCATCGACGCCTCAACAGCCCTCTTC.

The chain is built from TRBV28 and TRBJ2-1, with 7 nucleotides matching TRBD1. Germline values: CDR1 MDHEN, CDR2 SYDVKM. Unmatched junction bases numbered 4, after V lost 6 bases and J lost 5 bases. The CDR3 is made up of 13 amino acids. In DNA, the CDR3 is TGTGCCAGCAGGACCACAGGGGACAATGAGCAGTTCTTC. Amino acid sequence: CASRTTGDNEQFF. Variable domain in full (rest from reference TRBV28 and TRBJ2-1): DVKVTQSSRYLVKRTGEKVFLECVQDMDHENMFWYRQDPGLGLRLIYFSYDVKMKEKGDIPEGYSVSREKKERFSLILESASTNQTSMYLCASRTTGDNEQFFGPGTRLTVL.

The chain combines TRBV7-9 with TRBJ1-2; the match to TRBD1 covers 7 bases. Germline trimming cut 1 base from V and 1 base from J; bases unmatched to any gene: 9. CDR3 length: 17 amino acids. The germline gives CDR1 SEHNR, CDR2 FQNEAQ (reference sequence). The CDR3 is CASSLGFYDRDNYGYTF. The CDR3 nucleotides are TGTGCCAGCAGCTTAGGTTTTTACGACAGGGATAACTATGGCTACACCTTC.

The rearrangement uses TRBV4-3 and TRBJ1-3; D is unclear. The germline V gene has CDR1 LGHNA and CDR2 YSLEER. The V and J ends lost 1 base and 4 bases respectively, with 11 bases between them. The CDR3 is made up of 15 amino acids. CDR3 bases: TGCGCCAGCAGCCAAGTCCCGGGGTCCGGAAACACCATATATTTT. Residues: CASSQVPGSGNTIYF.

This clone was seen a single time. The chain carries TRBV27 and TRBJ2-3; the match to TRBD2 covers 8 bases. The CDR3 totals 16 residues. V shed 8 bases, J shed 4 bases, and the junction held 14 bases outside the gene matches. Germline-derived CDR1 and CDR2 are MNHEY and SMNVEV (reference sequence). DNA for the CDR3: TGTGCCAGCCTCCTGACCAGCGGGAGTGGGTCAGATACGCAGTATTTT. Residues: CASLLTSGSGSDTQYF.

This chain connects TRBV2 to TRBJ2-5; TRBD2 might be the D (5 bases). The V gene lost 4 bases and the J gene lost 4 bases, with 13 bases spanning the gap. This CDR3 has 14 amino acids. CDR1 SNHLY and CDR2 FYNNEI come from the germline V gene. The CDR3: CASSVIRGSETQYF. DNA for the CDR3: TGTGCCAGCAGTGTTATCAGAGGGTCAGAGACCCAGTACTTC.

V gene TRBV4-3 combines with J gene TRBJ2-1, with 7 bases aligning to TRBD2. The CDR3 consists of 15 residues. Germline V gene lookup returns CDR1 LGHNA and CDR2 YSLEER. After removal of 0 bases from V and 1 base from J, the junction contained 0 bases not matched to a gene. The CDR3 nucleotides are TGCGCCAGCAGCCAAGACGGGGGGTCCTACAATGAGCAGTTCTTC. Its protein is CASSQDGGSYNEQFF.

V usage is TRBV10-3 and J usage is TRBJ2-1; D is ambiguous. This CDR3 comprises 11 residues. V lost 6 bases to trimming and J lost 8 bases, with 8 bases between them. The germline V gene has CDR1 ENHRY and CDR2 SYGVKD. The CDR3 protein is CAISQEDEQFF. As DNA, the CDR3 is TGTGCCATCAGCCAAGAGGATGAGCAGTTCTTC.

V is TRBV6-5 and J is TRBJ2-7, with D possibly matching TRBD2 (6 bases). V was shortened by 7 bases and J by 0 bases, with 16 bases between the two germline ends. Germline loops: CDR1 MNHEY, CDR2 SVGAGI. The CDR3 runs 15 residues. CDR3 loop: CASNLPAGSSYEQYF. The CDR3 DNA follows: TGTGCCAGCAACCTACCAGCGGGTTCCTCCTACGAGCAGTACTTC.

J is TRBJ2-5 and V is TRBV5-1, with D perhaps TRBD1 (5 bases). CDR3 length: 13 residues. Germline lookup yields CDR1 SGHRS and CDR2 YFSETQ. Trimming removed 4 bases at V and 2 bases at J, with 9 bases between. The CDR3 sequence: CASSPRQQETQYF. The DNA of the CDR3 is TGCGCCAGCAGCCCCCGACAGCAAGAGACCCAGTACTTC.

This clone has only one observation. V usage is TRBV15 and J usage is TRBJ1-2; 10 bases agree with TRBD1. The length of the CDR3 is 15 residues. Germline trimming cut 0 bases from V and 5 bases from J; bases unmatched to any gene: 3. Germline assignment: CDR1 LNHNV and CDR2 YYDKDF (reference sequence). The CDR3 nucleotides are TGTGCCACCAGCAGAGATCAGGGACAGGGGTATGGCTACACCTTC. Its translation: CATSRDQGQGYGYTF. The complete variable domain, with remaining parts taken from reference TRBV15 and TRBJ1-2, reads DAMVIQNPRYQVTQFGKPVTLSCSQTLNHNVMYWYQQKSSQAPKLLFHYYDKDFNNEADTPDNFQSRRPNTSFCFLDIRSPGLGDTAMYLCATSRDQGQGYGYTFGSGTRLTVV.